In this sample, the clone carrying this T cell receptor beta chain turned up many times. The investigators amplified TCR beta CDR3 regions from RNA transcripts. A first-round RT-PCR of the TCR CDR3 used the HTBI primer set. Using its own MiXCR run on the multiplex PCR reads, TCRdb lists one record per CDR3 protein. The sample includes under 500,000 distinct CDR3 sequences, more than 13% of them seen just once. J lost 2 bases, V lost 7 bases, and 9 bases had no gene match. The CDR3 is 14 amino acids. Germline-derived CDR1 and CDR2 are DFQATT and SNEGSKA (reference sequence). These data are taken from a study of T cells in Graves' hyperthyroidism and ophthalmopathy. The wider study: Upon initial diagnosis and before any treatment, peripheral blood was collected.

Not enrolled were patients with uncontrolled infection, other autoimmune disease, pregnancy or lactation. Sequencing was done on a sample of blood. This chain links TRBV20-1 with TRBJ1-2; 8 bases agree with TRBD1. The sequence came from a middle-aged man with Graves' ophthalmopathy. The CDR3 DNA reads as TGCAGTGGATGGGACAGGCGCGACAACTATGGCTACACCTTC. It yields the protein CSGWDRRDNYGYTF.